The 29 T cell receptor beta chains in this list originate from one sample, sequenced in a study of tumor and adjacent non-tumor tissue in lung cancer. RNA was extracted from bulk tissue without any cell sorting. TCRbeta libraries were built with three rounds of nested PCR, modified from ARM-PCR. TCRdb fed the multiplex PCR reads into MiXCR, producing one record per CDR3 protein. Here the sample spans 70,000 to 90,000 distinct CDR3 sequences, roughly 73% being singletons. The sequenced sample consisted of lung tumor tissue. Receptor source: a woman aged 45 to 65 with non-small cell lung cancer.

The chain joins TRBV20-1 to TRBJ2-3; the match to TRBD2 covers 13 bases. The CDR3 has 15 residues. Trimming cost V 8 bases and J 3 bases; bases outside gene matches: 8. Germline CDR1 reads DFQATT; CDR2 reads SNEGSKA (reference sequence). The CDR3 spells CSTPTSGRRTDTQYF. In DNA form, the CDR3 reads TGCAGTACGCCGACTAGCGGGAGGAGAACAGATACGCAGTATTTT.

Points on this clonotype: The junction differs from germline at one of its ends, possibly a read error. The J gene is TRBJ2-7, the V gene TRBV6-1, with unresolved D. CDR1 is MNHNS, CDR2 SASEGT, per germline. The CDR3 contains 15 residues. The CDR3 coding sequence is TGTGGCAGCAGTGTCGAGAGGCTACCTTCCTACGAGCAACACTTC. Amino acids: CGSSVERLPSYEQHF.

Concerning this clonotype: Mismatch with germline at one junction end may stem from a read error. This chain joins TRBV20-1 and TRBJ2-7; D perhaps matches TRBD2 (6 bases). The CDR3 extends over 15 amino acids. Germline V gene sequence: CDR1 DFQATT, CDR2 SNEGSKA (reference sequence). The CDR3, as DNA: TGCAGTGCTAGGTCCTCGGGGGACGCGGACTACAAGCAGTACTTC. It encodes CSARSSGDADYKQYF.

The V gene is TRBV29-1, the J gene TRBJ2-7; D could derive from TRBD1 or TRBD2 (5 bases each). V was cut by 3 bases and J by 3 bases, with 12 bases left in between. Germline lookup yields CDR1 SQVTM and CDR2 ANQGSEA. CDR3 length equals 13 residues. Here the CDR3 DNA reads TGCAGCGTTGACATTGGGACGGTCTACGAGCAGTACTTC. Its translation: CSVDIGTVYEQYF.

As for this clonotype: A read error is likely, as this CDR3 ends without the conserved phenylalanine or tryptophan. The rearrangement uses TRBV28 and TRBJ2-7, with 9 positions matching TRBD2. With 4 bases clipped from V and 3 bases from J, the junction kept 13 bases outside the gene matches. CDR1 and CDR2 (germline): MDHEN, SYDVKM. The CDR3 is 17 residues long. The DNA of the CDR3 is TGTGCCAGCAGTTCTCAGAAGGGGCTAGCGGGGCTCTACGAGCAGTACTTA. It encodes CASSSQKGLAGLYEQYL.

Worth noting for this clonotype: A much more abundant neighbour one base away suggests this may be a read error. The rearrangement uses TRBV24-1 and TRBJ1-6; perhaps TRBD1 as D (6 bases). Germline CDR1 is KGHDR and CDR2 is SFDVKD. The CDR3 totals 15 residues. The CDR3 nucleotides are TGTGCCACCAGTGATTCCGGGACAAATAATTCAGCCCTCCACTTT. Encoded protein: CATSDSGTNNSALHF.

In its sample, this clonotype was seen once. The chain recombines TRBV5-4 with TRBJ2-1; a weak D match, TRBD1 (6 bases). The CDR3 has 16 amino acids. The germline V and J ends were trimmed by 5 bases and 8 bases, with 23 bases remaining between them. The V gene's germline CDR1 is SGHNT and CDR2 YYREEE (reference sequence). The CDR3 DNA follows: TGTGCCAGCAGTTTAGCCCCCTACAGGGATGGGGATGAGCAGTTCTTC. This gives the protein CASSLAPYRDGDEQFF. The variable domain in full, completed from reference TRBV5-4 and TRBJ2-1, reads ETGVTQSPTHLIKTRGQQVTLRCSSQSGHNTVSWYQQALGQGPQFIFQYYREEENGRGNFPPRFSGLQFPNYSSELNVNALELDDSALYLCASSLAPYRDGDEQFFGPGTRLTVL.

This clonotype was recorded many times. The chain joins TRBV5-1 to TRBJ1-3; D is uncertain. The CDR3 is made up of 14 amino acids. Germline assignment: CDR1 SGHRS and CDR2 YFSETQ. Trimming left V 5 bases short and J 0 bases short, with 9 bases between. CDR3: CASRRANSGNTIYF. CDR3 sequence (DNA): TGCGCCAGCAGGCGGGCAAACTCTGGAAACACCATATATTTT. The whole variable domain, filled in from reference TRBV5-1 and TRBJ1-3, reads KAGVTQTPRYLIKTRGQQVTLSCSPISGHRSVSWYQQTPGQGLQFLFEYFSETQRNKGNFPGRFSGRQFSNSRSEMNVSTLELGDSALYLCASRRANSGNTIYFGEGSWLTVV.

The chain employs TRBV11-2 and TRBJ2-1; D ambiguous. The CDR3 sequence is 13 residues long. CDR1 and CDR2 (germline): SGHAT, FQNNGV. In DNA form, the CDR3 reads TGTCTCGGCAGCTTAGAGGCAGGCGGCGAGCAGTTCTTC. Translation: CLGSLEAGGEQFF.

Concerning this clonotype itself: One end of the junction is discordant with germline, which a read error may explain. The rearrangement links TRBV6-5 to TRBJ2-7, with 9 positions matching TRBD2. The CDR3 contains 15 residues. Germline assignment: CDR1 MNHEY and CDR2 SVGAGI. CDR3 region: CTRKTSGCVTYEQYF. In DNA form, the CDR3 reads TGTACCAGGAAAACTAGCGGGTGTGTCACCTACGAGCAGTACTTC.

Turning to this clonotype: This may come from a read error, since a much larger clone is one base off. The V call is TRBV4-1, the J call TRBJ1-4, with 8 bases matching TRBD1. This CDR3 has 14 residues. With 3 bases clipped from V and 5 bases from J, the junction kept 2 bases outside the gene matches. CDR1 MGHRA and CDR2 YSYEKL come from the germline V gene. CDR3: CASSHRQGNEKLFF. CDR3 DNA sequence: TGCGCCAGCAGCCATAGACAGGGGAATGAAAAACTGTTTTTT.

Points on this clonotype: Given the absence of the conserved phenylalanine or tryptophan at the CDR3 end, a read error is likely. The chain joins TRBV5-4 to TRBJ2-4, with TRBD1 as a possible D gene (6 bases). The CDR3 has 14 residues. The germline CDR1 and CDR2 sequences are SGHNT and YYREEE (reference sequence). The CDR3 region is CASSHRDTKNIQYL. The CDR3 DNA sequence: TGTGCCAGCAGCCACAGGGACACCAAAAACATCCAGTACTTG.

This clonotype was seen only a few times. The CDR3 DNA reads TGCAGCGTTGATTCAGGGCAGGGGGCGAAGAACGAGCAGTACTTC. It translates to CSVDSGQGAKNEQYF. The genes are TRBV29-1 and TRBJ2-7, with 8 bases identical to TRBD1. This CDR3 is 15 amino acids long. The V segment lost 3 bases and the J segment 5 bases; nucleotides outside the gene matches: 12. Germline values: CDR1 SQVTM, CDR2 ANQGSEA.

This clonotype was recorded a few times. This could be a read error, since a much larger clone is one nucleotide away. No conserved phenylalanine or tryptophan is present at the end of the CDR3, so a read error is the likely explanation. The genes are TRBV28 and TRBJ2-1; D gene uncertain. V lost 0 bases and J lost 6, with 18 bases in between. This CDR3 is built from 17 residues. Germline V gene sequence: CDR1 MDHEN, CDR2 SYDVKM. The CDR3 sequence: CASSLWDPLEYANEQFS. For the CDR3, the DNA is TGTGCCAGCAGTTTATGGGACCCACTCGAGTACGCCAATGAGCAGTTCTCC.

The rearrangement links TRBV28 to TRBJ1-1; unclear D gene. Germline lookup yields CDR1 MDHEN and CDR2 SYDVKM. Trimming took off 6 bases at V and 0 bases at J, with 17 bases between the two ends. There are 16 residues in the CDR3. The CDR3 bases are TGTGCCAGCAGCCCCCCGGCCGGATTCATGAACACTGAAGCTTTCTTT. This encodes CASSPPAGFMNTEAFF.

In regard to this clonotype: It may be a read error: a sequence one base away is much more abundant. The J gene is TRBJ2-5, the V gene TRBV5-1, with TRBD1 matching 9 bases. Germline-derived CDR1 and CDR2 are SGHRS and YFSETQ. CDR3 length: 15 amino acids. The CDR3 nucleotides are TGCGCCAGCAGCAACGAGGACAGGGGTGAAGAGACCCACTACTTC. Translating gives CASSNEDRGEETHYF.

Points on this clonotype: The final CDR3 position lacks the conserved phenylalanine or tryptophan, pointing to a likely read error. No DNA is shown, since the ends of the CDR3 on it are uncertain; the CDR3 is the one TCRdb lists. V and J are TRBV7-8 and TRBJ1-1. The germline V gene encodes CDR1 SGHVS and CDR2 FQNEAQ. Ends included, the CDR3 has 13 residues. CDR3 region: CASRGTSNTEALS.

This clonotype was counted between two and nine times. A read error is possible here, since a much larger clone lies one base away. The J gene is TRBJ2-1, the V gene TRBV19, with 8 bases that match TRBD2. V dropped 7 bases and J dropped 5; count of bases not matched to a gene: 13. CDR1 and CDR2 from the germline V gene are LNHDA and SQIVND (reference sequence). This CDR3 is 16 amino acids long. In nucleotides, the CDR3 is TGTGCCAGTACCCCAACGACCGGGACTAGAGACAATGAGCAGTTCTTC. Encoded protein: CASTPTTGTRDNEQFF.

The V gene is TRBV6-6, the J gene TRBJ1-6, with a possible D match to TRBD1 (5 bases). The CDR3 is 16 residues long. From germline, CDR1 is MNHNY and CDR2 SVGAGI (reference sequence). V was pared by 4 bases and J by 8 bases, with 18 bases between. Here the CDR3 reads CASSSHGAPGDSPLHF. For the CDR3, the DNA is TGTGCCAGCAGTTCACACGGGGCGCCAGGCGATTCACCCCTCCACTTT.

Note on this clonotype: The junction and the germline gene differ at one end; a read error may be behind it. The chain joins TRBV6-1 to TRBJ1-5; possibly TRBD1 for D (5 bases). Looked up from germline, CDR1 is MNHNS and CDR2 is SASEGT. The CDR3 covers 16 residues. The DNA of the CDR3 is TGTGCCAGCACTGAAAGGGTCTCCAGGGAGGACCAGCCCCAACATTTT. This sequence encodes CASTERVSREDQPQHF.

The chain couples TRBV29-1 to TRBJ2-1, with 8 positions matching TRBD2. CDR1 is SQVTM and CDR2 is ANQGSEA in the germline V gene. The CDR3 is made up of 14 amino acids. The V segment lost 3 bases and the J segment 10 bases; nucleotides outside the gene matches: 11. CDR3 region: CSVEVSGGSKEQFF. DNA for the CDR3: TGCAGCGTTGAGGTATCGGGAGGGTCGAAAGAGCAGTTCTTC.

Notes on this clonotype: A much bigger clone sits one base away, suggesting this may be a read error. The chain is built from TRBV28 and TRBJ1-1; D unresolved. This CDR3 has 11 residues. Germline V gene lookup returns CDR1 MDHEN and CDR2 SYDVKM. In DNA, the CDR3 is TGTGCCAGCAGCCGGTACCGCGAAGATTTCTTT. It is translated as CASSRYREDFF.

A note on this clonotype: The junction departs from the called germline gene at one end, perhaps through a read error. The chain recombines TRBV6-5 with TRBJ1-5; the D is unclear. The J call could be wrong; TRBJ2-3 is a better fit for the DNA end. The CDR3 consists of 16 residues. Germline V gene lookup returns CDR1 MNHEY and CDR2 SVGAGI. The CDR3 reads CSSSARGQDSNQPQYF. Here the CDR3 DNA reads TGTTCCAGCAGTGCGCGAGGCCAAGATAGCAATCAGCCCCAGTATTTT.

In its sample, this clonotype was seen a few times. A much larger clone differs by one base, so this may be a read error. The CDR3, as DNA: TGTGTCAGCAGCTTGGGTAGGGGGCTGACTGAAGCTTTCTTT. The encoded protein is CVSSLGRGLTEAFF. V gene TRBV7-8 combines with J gene TRBJ1-1; 7 bases are shared with TRBD1. The CDR3 is made up of 14 amino acids. CDR1 and CDR2 (germline): SGHVS, FQNEAQ. The whole variable domain, remainder taken from reference TRBV7-8 and TRBJ1-1, is GAGVSQSPRYKVAKRGQDVALRCDPISGHVSLFWYQQALGQGPEFLTYFQNEAQLDKSGLPSDRFFAERPEGSVSTLKIQRTQQEDSAVYLCVSSLGRGLTEAFFGQGTRLTVV.

Notes on this clonotype: Here the CDR3 omits its conserved ending phenylalanine or tryptophan, so a read error is the likely source. J is TRBJ1-1 and V is TRBV29-1; D is ambiguous. Germline-derived CDR1 and CDR2 are SQVTM and ANQGSEA. The CDR3 has 10 residues. CDR3 loop: CCLGFAEAFI. The CDR3 region has the DNA TGCTGCCTAGGGTTCGCTGAAGCTTTCATT.

Worth noting for this clonotype: This may stem from a read error, because a much larger clone lies one nucleotide away. The chain uses TRBV28 and TRBJ2-1; 7 bases fit TRBD2. Germline assignment: CDR1 MDHEN and CDR2 SYDVKM. V lost 2 bases and J lost 6; bases outside the gene matches: 10. CDR3 size: 16 residues. The CDR3 sequence: CASSLGRGTEINEQFF. In DNA, the CDR3 is TGTGCCAGCAGTTTAGGGCGGGGGACTGAGATCAATGAGCAGTTCTTC.

Details on this clonotype: Germline is not matched at one junction end, which may reflect a read error. Here the CDR3 DNA reads TGCAGCGTCGCGCATAGGGAAAAAGATACCCAGTACTTC. Translated: CSVAHREKDTQYF. The rearrangement links TRBV29-1 to TRBJ2-5; D unresolved. Germline V CDR1 and CDR2: SQVTM, ANQGSEA. CDR3 length: 13 amino acids.

On this clonotype itself: As the CDR3 is not closed by the conserved phenylalanine or tryptophan, this likely results from a read error. This sequence joins TRBV29-1 and TRBJ2-7; possible D gene TRBD2, 5 bases. The CDR3 length is 12 residues. Germline CDR1 and CDR2: SQVTM and ANQGSEA. In nucleotides, the CDR3 is TGTAGCGTTAGGGCCTCCCTCTACGAGCAGTACTCC. It is translated as CSVRASLYEQYS.

The chain links TRBV5-1 to TRBJ2-5; 7 bases align to TRBD2. The V gene's germline CDR1 is SGHRS and CDR2 YFSETQ. After removal of 4 bases from V and 4 bases from J, the junction contained 10 bases not matched to a gene. The CDR3 consists of 15 residues. The CDR3 sequence is CASSITPGGGETQYF. The CDR3 coding sequence is TGCGCCAGCAGCATCACGCCAGGCGGGGGAGAGACCCAGTACTTC.